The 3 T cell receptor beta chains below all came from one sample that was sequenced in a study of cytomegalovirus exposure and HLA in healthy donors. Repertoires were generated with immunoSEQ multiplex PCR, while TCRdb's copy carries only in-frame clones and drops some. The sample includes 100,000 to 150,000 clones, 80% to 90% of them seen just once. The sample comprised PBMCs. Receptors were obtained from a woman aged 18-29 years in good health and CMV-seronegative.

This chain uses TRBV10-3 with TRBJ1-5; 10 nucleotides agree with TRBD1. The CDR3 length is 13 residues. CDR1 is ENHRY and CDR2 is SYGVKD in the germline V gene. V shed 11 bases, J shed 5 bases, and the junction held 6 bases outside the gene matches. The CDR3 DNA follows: TGTGCCGCGACAGGGGGCCAGGATCAGCCCCAGCATTTT. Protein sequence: CAATGGQDQPQHF.

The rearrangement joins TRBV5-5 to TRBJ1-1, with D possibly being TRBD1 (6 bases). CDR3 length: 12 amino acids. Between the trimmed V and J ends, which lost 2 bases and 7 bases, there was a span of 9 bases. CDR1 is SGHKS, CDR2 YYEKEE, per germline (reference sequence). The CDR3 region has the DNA TGTGCCAGCAGCTTAGGGGACATTGAAGCTTTCTTT. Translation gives CASSLGDIEAFF.

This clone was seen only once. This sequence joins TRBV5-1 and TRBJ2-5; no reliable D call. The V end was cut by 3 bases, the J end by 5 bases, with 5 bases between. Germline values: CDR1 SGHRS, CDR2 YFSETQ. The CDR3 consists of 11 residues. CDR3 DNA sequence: TGCGCCAGCAGCTACGGGGAGACCCAGTACTTC. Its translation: CASSYGETQYF.